The table lists the clone carrying this T cell receptor beta chain with many counts. These data come from a study of early T cells in non-severe SARS-CoV-2 infection. TCRdb reanalysed the 5' RACE reads using MiXCR and keeps one entry per CDR3 protein. Seen here are approximately 49,000 distinct CDR3 sequences, 10% to 15% observed once, and the top ten hold 9.1%. This CDR3 contains 14 residues. V was cut by 5 bases and J by 2 bases, with 12 bases left in between. Germline V gene lookup returns CDR1 SEHNR and CDR2 FQNEAQ (reference sequence). Sequencing was performed on whole blood. The source of this sequence is an adult who was a healthcare worker with PCR-confirmed SARS-CoV-2 infection or an uninfected control (not recorded which). The rearrangement uses TRBV7-9 and TRBJ2-5; D is ambiguous. The CDR3: CASSPRARQETQYF. As DNA, the CDR3 is TGTGCCAGCAGCCCCCGGGCTAGACAAGAGACCCAGTACTTC.